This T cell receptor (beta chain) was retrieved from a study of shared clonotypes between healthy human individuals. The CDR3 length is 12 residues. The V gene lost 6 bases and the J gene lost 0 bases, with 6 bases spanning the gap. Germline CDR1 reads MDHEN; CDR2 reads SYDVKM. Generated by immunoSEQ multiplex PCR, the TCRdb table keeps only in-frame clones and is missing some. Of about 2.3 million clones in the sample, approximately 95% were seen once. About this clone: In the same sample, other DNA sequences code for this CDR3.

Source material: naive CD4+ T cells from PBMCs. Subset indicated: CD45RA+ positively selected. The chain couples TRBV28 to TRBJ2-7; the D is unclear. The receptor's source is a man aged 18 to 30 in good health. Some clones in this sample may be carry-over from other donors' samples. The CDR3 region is CASRGNSYEQYF. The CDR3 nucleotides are TGTGCCAGCAGGGGCAACTCCTACGAGCAGTACTTC.